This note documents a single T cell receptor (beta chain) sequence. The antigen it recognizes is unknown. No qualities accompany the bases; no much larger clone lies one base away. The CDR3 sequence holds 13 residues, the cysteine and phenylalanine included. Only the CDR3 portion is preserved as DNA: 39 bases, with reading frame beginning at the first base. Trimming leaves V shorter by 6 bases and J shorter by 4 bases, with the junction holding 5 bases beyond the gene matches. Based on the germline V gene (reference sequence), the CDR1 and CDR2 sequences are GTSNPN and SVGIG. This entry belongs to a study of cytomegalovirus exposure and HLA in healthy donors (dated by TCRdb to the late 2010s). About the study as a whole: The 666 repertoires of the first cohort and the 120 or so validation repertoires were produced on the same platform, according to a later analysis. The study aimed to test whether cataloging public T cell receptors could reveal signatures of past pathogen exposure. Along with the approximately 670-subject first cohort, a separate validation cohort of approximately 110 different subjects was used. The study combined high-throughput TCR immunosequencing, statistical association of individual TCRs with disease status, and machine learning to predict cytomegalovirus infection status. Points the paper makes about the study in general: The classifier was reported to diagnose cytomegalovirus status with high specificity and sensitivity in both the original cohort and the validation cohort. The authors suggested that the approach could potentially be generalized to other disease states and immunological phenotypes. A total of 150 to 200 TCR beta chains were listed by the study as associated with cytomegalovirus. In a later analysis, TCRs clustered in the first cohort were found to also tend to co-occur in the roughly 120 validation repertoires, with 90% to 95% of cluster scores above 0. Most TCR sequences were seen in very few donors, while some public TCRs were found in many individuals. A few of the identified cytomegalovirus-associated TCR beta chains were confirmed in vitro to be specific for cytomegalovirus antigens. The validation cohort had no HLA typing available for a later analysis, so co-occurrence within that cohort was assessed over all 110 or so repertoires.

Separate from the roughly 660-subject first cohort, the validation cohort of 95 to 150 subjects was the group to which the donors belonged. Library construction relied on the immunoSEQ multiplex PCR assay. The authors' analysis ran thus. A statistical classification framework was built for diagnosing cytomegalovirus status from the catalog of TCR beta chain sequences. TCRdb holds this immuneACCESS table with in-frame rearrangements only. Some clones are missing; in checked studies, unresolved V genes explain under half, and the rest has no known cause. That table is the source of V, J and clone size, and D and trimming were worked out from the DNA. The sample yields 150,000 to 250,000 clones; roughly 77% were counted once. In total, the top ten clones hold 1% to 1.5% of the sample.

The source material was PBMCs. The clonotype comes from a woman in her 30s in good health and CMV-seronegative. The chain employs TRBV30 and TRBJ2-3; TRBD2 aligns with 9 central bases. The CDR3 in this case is CACNSGRADTQYF. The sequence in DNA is TGTGCCTGTAATAGCGGGAGAGCAGATACGCAGTATTTT.